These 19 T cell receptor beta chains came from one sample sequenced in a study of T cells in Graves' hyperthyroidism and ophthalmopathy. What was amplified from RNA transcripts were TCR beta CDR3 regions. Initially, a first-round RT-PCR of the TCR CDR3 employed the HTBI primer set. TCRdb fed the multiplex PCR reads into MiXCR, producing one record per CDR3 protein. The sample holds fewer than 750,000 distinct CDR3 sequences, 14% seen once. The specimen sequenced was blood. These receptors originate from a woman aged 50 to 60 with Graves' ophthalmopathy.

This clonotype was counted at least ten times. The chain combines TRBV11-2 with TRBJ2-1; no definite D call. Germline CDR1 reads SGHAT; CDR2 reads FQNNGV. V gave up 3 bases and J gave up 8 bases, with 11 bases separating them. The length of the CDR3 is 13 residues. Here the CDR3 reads CASSFAGQDEQFF. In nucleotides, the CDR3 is TGTGCCAGCAGCTTTGCAGGCCAGGATGAGCAGTTCTTC. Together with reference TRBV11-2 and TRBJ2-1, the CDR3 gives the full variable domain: EAGVAQSPRYKIIEKRQSVAFWCNPISGHATLYWYQQILGQGPKLLIQFQNNGVVDDSQLPKDRFSAERLKGVDSTLKIQPAKLEDSAVYLCASSFAGQDEQFFGPGTRLTVL.

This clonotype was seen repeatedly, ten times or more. CDR3 bases: TGTGCCAGCAGCTTTTGGCGGGATAAGCAGACCCAGTACTTC. Amino acids: CASSFWRDKQTQYF. The genes are TRBV7-2 and TRBJ2-5, with D possibly being TRBD2 (6 bases). The CDR3 length is 14 residues. V was clipped by 3 bases and J by 6 bases, with 14 bases between them. CDR1 is SGHTA, CDR2 FQGNSA, per germline.

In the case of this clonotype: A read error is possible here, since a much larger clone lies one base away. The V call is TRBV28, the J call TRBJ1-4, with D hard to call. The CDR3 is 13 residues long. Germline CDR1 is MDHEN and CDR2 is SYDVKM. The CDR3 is CASSLSVSEKLSF. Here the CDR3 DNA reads TGTGCCAGCAGTTTATCCGTTTCTGAAAAACTGTCTTTT.

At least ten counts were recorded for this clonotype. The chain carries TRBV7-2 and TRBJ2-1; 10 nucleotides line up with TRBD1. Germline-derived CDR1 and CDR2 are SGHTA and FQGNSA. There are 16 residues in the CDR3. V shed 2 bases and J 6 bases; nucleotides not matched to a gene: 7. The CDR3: CASSLTGTGDINEQFF. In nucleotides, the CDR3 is TGTGCCAGCAGCTTAACCGGGACAGGGGACATCAATGAGCAGTTCTTC.

The CDR3 sequence is CSAKTTGWVAEAFF. Here the CDR3 DNA reads TGCAGTGCTAAAACGACAGGGTGGGTCGCTGAAGCTTTCTTT. This rearrangement joins TRBV20-1 to TRBJ1-1; 7 bases are a match to TRBD1. This CDR3 contains 14 residues. In germline, CDR1 is DFQATT, CDR2 SNEGSKA (reference sequence). V gave up 4 bases and J gave up 6 bases; unmatched junction bases: 11.

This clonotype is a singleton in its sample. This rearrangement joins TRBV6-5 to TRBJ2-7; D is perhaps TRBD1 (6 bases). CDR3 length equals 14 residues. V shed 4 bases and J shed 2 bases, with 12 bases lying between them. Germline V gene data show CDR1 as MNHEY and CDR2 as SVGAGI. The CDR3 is CASSLQGLTYEQYF. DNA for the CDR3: TGTGCCAGCAGTTTACAGGGATTAACCTACGAGCAGTACTTC.

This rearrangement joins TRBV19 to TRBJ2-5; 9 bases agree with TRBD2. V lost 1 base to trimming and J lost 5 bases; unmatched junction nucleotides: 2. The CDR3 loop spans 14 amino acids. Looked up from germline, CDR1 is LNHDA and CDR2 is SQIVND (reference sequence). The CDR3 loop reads CASSIVAGGETQYF. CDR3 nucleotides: TGTGCCAGTAGTATAGTTGCGGGAGGGGAGACCCAGTACTTC.

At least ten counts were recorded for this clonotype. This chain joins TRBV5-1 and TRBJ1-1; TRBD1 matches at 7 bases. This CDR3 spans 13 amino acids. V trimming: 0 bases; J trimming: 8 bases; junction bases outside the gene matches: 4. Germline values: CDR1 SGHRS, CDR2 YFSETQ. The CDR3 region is CASSLARDREAFF. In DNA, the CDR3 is TGCGCCAGCAGCTTGGCGAGGGACAGAGAAGCTTTCTTT.

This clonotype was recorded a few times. DNA for the CDR3: TGTGCCAGCAGCTTAGTGGGGGAGGGCCGGGACGAGCAGTTCTTC. Encoded protein: CASSLVGEGRDEQFF. This chain links TRBV7-9 with TRBJ2-1, with 7 bases lining up with TRBD2. The CDR3 is 15 amino acids. Unmatched junction bases numbered 10, after V lost 1 base and J lost 10 bases. Germline CDR1 reads SEHNR; CDR2 reads FQNEAQ (reference sequence).

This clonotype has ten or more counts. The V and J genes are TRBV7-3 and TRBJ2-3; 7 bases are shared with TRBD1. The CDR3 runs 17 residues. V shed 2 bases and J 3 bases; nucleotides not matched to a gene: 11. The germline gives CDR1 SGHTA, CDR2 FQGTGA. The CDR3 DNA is TGTGCCAGCAGCTTAGGGGAGACAGGGCGACTAACAGATACGCAGTATTTT. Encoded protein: CASSLGETGRLTDTQYF.

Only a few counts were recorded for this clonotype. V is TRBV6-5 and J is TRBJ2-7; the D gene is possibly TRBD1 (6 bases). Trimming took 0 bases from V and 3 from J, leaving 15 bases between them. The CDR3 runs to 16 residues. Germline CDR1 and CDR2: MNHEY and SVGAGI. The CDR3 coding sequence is TGTGCCAGCAGTTACTCGGCTAAGGACAGAGTCTACGAGCAGTACTTC. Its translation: CASSYSAKDRVYEQYF.

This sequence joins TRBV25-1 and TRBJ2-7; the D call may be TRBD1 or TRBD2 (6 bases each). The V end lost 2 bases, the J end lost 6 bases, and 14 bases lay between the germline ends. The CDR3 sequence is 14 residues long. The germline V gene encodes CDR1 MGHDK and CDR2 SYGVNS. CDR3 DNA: TGTGCCAGCAGTGAAGATGCCAGGGGAGGCGAGCAGTACTTC. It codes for CASSEDARGGEQYF.

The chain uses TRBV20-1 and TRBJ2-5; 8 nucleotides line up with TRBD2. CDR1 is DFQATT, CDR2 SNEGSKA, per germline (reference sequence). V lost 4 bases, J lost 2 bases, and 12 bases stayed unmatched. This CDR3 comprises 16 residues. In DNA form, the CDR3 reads TGCAGTGCTATGACTAGCGAACAAAGTGGGCAAGAGACCCAGTACTTC. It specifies CSAMTSEQSGQETQYF.

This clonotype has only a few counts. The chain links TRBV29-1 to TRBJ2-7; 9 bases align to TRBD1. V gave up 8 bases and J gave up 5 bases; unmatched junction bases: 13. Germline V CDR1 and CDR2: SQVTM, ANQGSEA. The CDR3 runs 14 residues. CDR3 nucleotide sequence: TGCAGCTCTAGTTTCGGGACAGGGTCCCACGAGCAGTACTTC. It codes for CSSSFGTGSHEQYF.

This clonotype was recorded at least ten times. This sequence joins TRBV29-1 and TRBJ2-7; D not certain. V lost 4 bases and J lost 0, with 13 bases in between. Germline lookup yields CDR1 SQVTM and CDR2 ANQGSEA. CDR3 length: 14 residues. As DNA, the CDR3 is TGCAGCGTTGGGCTTGGACGGAGCTCCTACGAGCAGTACTTC. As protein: CSVGLGRSSYEQYF.

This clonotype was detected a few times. The CDR3 DNA reads TGTGCCAGCAGCTTGATTCAGGGGAAGTCACCCCTCCACTTT. Amino acids: CASSLIQGKSPLHF. The chain combines TRBV5-4 with TRBJ1-6; tentative D call: TRBD1 (6 bases). The CDR3 length is 14 residues. CDR1 and CDR2 (germline): SGHNT, YYREEE (reference sequence). The germline V and J ends were trimmed by 1 base and 10 bases, with 12 bases remaining between them.

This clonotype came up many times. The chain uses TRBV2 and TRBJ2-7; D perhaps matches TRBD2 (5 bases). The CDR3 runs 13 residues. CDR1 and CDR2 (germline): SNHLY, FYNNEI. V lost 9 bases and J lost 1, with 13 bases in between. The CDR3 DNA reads TGTGCCAGTACTAGACGGACTTCCTACGAGCAGTACTTC. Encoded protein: CASTRRTSYEQYF.

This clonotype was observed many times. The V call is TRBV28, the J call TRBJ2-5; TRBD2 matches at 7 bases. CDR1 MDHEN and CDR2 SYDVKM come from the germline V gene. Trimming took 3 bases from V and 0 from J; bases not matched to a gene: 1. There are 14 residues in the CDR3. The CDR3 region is CASSLGGYQETQYF. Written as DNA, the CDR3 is TGTGCCAGCAGTTTGGGGGGGTACCAAGAGACCCAGTACTTC.

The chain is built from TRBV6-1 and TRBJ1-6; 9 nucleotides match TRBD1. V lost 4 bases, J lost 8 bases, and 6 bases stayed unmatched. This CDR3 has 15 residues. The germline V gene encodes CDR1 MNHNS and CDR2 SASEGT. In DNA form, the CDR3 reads TGTGCCAGCAGTGGAAGGGACAGGGCGCATTCACCCCTCCACTTT. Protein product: CASSGRDRAHSPLHF.